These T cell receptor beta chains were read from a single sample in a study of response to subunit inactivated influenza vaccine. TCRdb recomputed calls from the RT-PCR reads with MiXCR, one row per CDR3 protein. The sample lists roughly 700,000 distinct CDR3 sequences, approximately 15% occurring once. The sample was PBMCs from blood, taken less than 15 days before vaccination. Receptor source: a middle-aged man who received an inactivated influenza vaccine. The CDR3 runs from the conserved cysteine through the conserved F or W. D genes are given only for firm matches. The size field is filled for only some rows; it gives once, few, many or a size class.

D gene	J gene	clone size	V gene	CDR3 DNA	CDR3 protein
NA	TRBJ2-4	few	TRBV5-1	TGCGCCAGCAGCTCCGGGACGTCTCCGAACATTCAGTACTTC	CASSSGTSPNIQYF
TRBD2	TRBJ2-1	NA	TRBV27	TGTGCCAGCAGTCTAGCGGCGCCTGGCCATGAGCAGTTCTTC	CASSLAAPGHEQFF
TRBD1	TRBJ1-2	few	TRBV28	TGTGCCAGCACCACTGGGACAGGGGTTTATGGCTACACCTTC	CASTTGTGVYGYTF
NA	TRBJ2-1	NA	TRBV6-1	TGTGCCAGCCAGGCAGGGGGGTACAATGAGCAGTTCTTC	CASQAGGYNEQFF
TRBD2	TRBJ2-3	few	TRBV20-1	TGCAGTGCTAATTACGGACTAGCGCACACAGATACGCAGTATTTT	CSANYGLAHTDTQYF
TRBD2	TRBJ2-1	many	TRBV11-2	TGTGCCAGCAGCTTTAGCGGGGGGGCCTACAATGAGCAGTTCTTC	CASSFSGGAYNEQFF
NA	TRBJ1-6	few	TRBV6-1	TGTGCCAGCAGTGGGCAGGGCTGGGACTATAATTCACCCCTCCACTTT	CASSGQGWDYNSPLHF
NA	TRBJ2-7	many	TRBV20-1	TGCAGTGCTAGGGACAGCTCCTACGAGCAGTACTTC	CSARDSSYEQYF
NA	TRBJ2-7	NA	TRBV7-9	TGTGCCAGCAGCCCTACCGCAGGGGCTCGCGAGCAGTACTTC	CASSPTAGAREQYF
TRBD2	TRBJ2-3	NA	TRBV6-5	TGTGCCAGCAGTTACGCACTAGCGGGGGGGCGGTTAGATACGCAGTATTTT	CASSYALAGGRLDTQYF
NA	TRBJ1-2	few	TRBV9	TGTGCCAGCAGTCTAGGTTTAGACTATGGCTACACCTTC	CASSLGLDYGYTF
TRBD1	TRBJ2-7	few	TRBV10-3	TGTGCCATCAGCACGGACAGGGTAGAGACCTACGAGCAGTACTTC	CAISTDRVETYEQYF
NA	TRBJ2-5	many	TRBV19	TGTGCCACCGCCCGGGACACCCAAGAGACCCAGTACTTC	CATARDTQETQYF
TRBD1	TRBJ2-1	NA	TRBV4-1	TGCGCCAGCAGCCGACGAACCGGGACAGGGGGTCGCAATGAGCAGTTCTTC	CASSRRTGTGGRNEQFF
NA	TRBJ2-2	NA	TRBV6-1	TGTGCCAGCAGTGCCGGTCTATACTACGGGGAGCTGTTTTTT	CASSAGLYYGELFF
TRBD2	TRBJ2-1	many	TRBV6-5	TGTGCCAGCAGTTACAGGAGCGGGGGGGCATATGAGCAGTTCTTC	CASSYRSGGAYEQFF
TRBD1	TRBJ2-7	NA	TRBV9	TGTGCCAGCAGCGCCGGGACAGCACCCTCCTACGAGCAGTACTTC	CASSAGTAPSYEQYF
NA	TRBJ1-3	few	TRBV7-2	TGTGCCAGCAGCCCTAGTCTTCTGGGAAACACCATATATTTT	CASSPSLLGNTIYF
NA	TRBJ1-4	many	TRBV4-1	TGCGCCAGCAGCCAAGGTCTGATAGGGGCAACTAATGAAAAACTGTTTTTT	CASSQGLIGATNEKLFF
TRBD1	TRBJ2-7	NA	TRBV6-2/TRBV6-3	TGTGCCAGCAGTTACGCCCTCGGGGACAGGTCCCGGAAAGACGAGCAGTACTTC	CASSYALGDRSRKDEQYF
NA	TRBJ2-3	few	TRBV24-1	TGTGCCACCAGCCTCGACCCGCCGGATACGCAGTATTTT	CATSLDPPDTQYF
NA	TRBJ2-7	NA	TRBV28	TGTGCCAGCAACCCCACACGGACAGATTACGAGCAGTACTTC	CASNPTRTDYEQYF
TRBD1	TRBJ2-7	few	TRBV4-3	TGCGCCAGCAGCCAAGCCCAGGGGGAGTACGAGCAGTACTTC	CASSQAQGEYEQYF
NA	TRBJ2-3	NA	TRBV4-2	TGTGCCAGCAGCCAAGGACAACGCACAGATACGCAGTATTTT	CASSQGQRTDTQYF
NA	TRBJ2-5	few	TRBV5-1	TGCGCCAGCAGCTTGGGACTCCCCGGAGAGACCCAGTACTTC	CASSLGLPGETQYF
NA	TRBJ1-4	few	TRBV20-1	TGCAGTGCTAGAGACCGGGCCAGGGTGGGAGCGTTTTTT	CSARDRARVGAFF
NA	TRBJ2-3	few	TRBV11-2	TGTGCCAGCAGACGGGACCCATACCGGCCGACAGATACGCAGTATTTT	CASRRDPYRPTDTQYF
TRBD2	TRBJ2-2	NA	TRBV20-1	TGCAGTGCTTGGGTGAGCGGGAAGAACACCGGGGAGCTGTTTTTT	CSAWVSGKNTGELFF
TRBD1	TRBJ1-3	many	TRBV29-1	TGCAGCGCCGGGGACAGGGCTCGCTCCGGAAACACCATATATTTT	CSAGDRARSGNTIYF
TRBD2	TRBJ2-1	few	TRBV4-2	TGTGCCAGCAGCCAAGAAGGGAGGACTAGGCCCCTCGAGGAGCAGTTCTTC	CASSQEGRTRPLEEQFF
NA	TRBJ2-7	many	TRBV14	TGTGCCAGCAGCCAAGGTGTAAGGGACGAGCAGTACTTC	CASSQGVRDEQYF
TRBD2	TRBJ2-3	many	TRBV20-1	TGCAGTGCTAGAGCGGTAGCGGGAGCCCCAGATACGCAGTATTTT	CSARAVAGAPDTQYF
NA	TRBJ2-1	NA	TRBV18	TGTGCCAGCTCACCACCGGAACTAGTCTATGAGCAGTTCTTC	CASSPPELVYEQFF
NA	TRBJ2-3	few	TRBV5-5	TGTGCCAGCAGCTACCCGGGGGACACAGATACGCAGTATTTT	CASSYPGDTDTQYF